A single count supports the clone carrying this TCR beta chain. The antigen remains undetermined. Trimming cost V 0 bases and J 0 bases; bases outside gene matches: 2. Germline CDR1 LNHNV, CDR2 YYDKDF (reference sequence). The CDR3 extends over 15 amino acids. These data come from a study of shared clonotypes between healthy human individuals. Whole-study context: Used for every donor were three CD4 naive, three CD4 memory, two CD8 naive and one CD8 memory plate.

Generated by immunoSEQ multiplex PCR, the TCRdb table keeps only in-frame clones and is missing some. The data show 2.3 million or so clones, over 85% seen once. General study findings and limits: The authors expected sequencing depth to affect clonotype sharing among donors. Sampling used blood alone; tissue repertoires probably differ.

The source is a man younger than 35 in good health. Some clones in this sample may be carry-over from other donors' samples. The chain is built from TRBV15 and TRBJ2-7, with 7 bases matching TRBD1. The source material was naive CD4+ T cells from PBMCs. As to subset: CD45RA+ positively selected. As DNA, the CDR3 is TGTGCCACCAGCAGAGACCGGGACAGCTCCTACGAGCAGTACTTC. Its translation: CATSRDRDSSYEQYF. The full variable domain, in which reference TRBV15 and TRBJ2-7 provide the parts outside the CDR3, is DAMVIQNPRYQVTQFGKPVTLSCSQTLNHNVMYWYQQKSSQAPKLLFHYYDKDFNNEADTPDNFQSRRPNTSFCFLDIRSPGLGDTAMYLCATSRDRDSSYEQYFGPGTRLTVT.